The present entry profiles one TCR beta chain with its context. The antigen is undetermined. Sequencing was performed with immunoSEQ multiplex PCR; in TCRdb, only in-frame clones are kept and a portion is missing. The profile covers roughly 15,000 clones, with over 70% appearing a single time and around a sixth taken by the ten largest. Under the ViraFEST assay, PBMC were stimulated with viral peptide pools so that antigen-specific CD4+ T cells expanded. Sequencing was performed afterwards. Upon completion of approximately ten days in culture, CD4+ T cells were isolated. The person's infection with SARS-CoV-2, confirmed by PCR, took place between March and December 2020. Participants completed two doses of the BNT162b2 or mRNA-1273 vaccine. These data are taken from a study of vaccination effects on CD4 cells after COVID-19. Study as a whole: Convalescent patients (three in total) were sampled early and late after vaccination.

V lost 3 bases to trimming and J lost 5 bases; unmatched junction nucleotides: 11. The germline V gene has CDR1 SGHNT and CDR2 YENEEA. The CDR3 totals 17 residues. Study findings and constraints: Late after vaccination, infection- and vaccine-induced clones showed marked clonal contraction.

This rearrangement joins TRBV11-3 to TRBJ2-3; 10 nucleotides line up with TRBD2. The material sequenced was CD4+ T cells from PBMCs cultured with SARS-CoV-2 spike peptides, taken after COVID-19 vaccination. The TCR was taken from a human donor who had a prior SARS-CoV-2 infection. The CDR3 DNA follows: TGTGCCAGCAGCTTTTCGGCAGCGGGAGGGCCTGAAGATACGCAGTATTTT. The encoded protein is CASSFSAAGGPEDTQYF.